The T cell receptor (beta chain) described here comes from a study of Graves' ophthalmopathy and Graves' hyperthyroidism. Germline V gene lookup returns CDR1 SQVTM and CDR2 ANQGSEA. The CDR3 consists of 15 residues. With 1 base removed from V and 1 base from J, the gap between germline ends came to 13 bases. Ophthalmopathy in the donors was of moderate-to-severe activity, with CAS ≥3, NOSPECS ≥4 and duration under 3 months. RNA transcripts were the source from which TCR beta CDR3 regions were amplified. First-round RT-PCR relied on HTBI primers, and a second-round multiplex PCR came next. One entry per CDR3 protein results from TCRdb running MiXCR on the multiplex PCR reads. The sample lists around 670,000 distinct CDR3 sequences, about 44% occurring once. At least ten counts were recorded for this clonotype.

The source material was peripheral blood. The rearrangement links TRBV29-1 to TRBJ2-5; weak D call: TRBD2 (6 bases). This clonotype was obtained from an adult man with Graves' ophthalmopathy. CDR3 DNA: TGCAGCGTTGAAGGCGCGGGGAGTTTCCAAGAGACCCAGTACTTC. The encoded protein is CSVEGAGSFQETQYF.